This entry concerns a single TCR beta chain. The antigen remains undetermined. Germline loops: CDR1 SEHNR, CDR2 FQNEAQ (reference sequence). The CDR3 loop spans 17 amino acids. V shed 0 bases and J shed 8 bases, with 20 bases lying between them. These data are taken from a study of metastatic and nonmetastatic thyroid tumors. Study overall: It was across blood and tumor or nodule tissue from malignant and benign thyroid patients that repertoires were compared.

As processed by the authors: Building a distant-metastasis classifier for papillary thyroid cancer drew on CDR3 differences across clinicopathological groups. With MiXCR, TCRdb reprocessed the PCR reads. For this entry, the V and J calls and clone size follow TCRdb and not the study's own pipeline. The repertoire holds under 45,000 clones, with over 25% as singletons. Findings and caveats of the study: Across blood and tumor, TCR beta diversity in malignant thyroid tumors was reportedly significantly higher than in benign nodules.

All patients were treatment-naive before thyroid surgery. The sample consisted of blood. This receptor was identified in a male donor with papillary thyroid cancer or a benign thyroid nodule (not recorded which). Some clones in this sample may be carry-over from other donors' samples. The rearrangement joins TRBV7-9 to TRBJ2-4; D might be TRBD2 (6 bases). The CDR3 sequence is CASSLAGSVGGFYIQYF. CDR3 bases: TGTGCCAGCAGCTTAGCGGGTTCGGTTGGGGGGTTCTACATTCAGTACTTC.